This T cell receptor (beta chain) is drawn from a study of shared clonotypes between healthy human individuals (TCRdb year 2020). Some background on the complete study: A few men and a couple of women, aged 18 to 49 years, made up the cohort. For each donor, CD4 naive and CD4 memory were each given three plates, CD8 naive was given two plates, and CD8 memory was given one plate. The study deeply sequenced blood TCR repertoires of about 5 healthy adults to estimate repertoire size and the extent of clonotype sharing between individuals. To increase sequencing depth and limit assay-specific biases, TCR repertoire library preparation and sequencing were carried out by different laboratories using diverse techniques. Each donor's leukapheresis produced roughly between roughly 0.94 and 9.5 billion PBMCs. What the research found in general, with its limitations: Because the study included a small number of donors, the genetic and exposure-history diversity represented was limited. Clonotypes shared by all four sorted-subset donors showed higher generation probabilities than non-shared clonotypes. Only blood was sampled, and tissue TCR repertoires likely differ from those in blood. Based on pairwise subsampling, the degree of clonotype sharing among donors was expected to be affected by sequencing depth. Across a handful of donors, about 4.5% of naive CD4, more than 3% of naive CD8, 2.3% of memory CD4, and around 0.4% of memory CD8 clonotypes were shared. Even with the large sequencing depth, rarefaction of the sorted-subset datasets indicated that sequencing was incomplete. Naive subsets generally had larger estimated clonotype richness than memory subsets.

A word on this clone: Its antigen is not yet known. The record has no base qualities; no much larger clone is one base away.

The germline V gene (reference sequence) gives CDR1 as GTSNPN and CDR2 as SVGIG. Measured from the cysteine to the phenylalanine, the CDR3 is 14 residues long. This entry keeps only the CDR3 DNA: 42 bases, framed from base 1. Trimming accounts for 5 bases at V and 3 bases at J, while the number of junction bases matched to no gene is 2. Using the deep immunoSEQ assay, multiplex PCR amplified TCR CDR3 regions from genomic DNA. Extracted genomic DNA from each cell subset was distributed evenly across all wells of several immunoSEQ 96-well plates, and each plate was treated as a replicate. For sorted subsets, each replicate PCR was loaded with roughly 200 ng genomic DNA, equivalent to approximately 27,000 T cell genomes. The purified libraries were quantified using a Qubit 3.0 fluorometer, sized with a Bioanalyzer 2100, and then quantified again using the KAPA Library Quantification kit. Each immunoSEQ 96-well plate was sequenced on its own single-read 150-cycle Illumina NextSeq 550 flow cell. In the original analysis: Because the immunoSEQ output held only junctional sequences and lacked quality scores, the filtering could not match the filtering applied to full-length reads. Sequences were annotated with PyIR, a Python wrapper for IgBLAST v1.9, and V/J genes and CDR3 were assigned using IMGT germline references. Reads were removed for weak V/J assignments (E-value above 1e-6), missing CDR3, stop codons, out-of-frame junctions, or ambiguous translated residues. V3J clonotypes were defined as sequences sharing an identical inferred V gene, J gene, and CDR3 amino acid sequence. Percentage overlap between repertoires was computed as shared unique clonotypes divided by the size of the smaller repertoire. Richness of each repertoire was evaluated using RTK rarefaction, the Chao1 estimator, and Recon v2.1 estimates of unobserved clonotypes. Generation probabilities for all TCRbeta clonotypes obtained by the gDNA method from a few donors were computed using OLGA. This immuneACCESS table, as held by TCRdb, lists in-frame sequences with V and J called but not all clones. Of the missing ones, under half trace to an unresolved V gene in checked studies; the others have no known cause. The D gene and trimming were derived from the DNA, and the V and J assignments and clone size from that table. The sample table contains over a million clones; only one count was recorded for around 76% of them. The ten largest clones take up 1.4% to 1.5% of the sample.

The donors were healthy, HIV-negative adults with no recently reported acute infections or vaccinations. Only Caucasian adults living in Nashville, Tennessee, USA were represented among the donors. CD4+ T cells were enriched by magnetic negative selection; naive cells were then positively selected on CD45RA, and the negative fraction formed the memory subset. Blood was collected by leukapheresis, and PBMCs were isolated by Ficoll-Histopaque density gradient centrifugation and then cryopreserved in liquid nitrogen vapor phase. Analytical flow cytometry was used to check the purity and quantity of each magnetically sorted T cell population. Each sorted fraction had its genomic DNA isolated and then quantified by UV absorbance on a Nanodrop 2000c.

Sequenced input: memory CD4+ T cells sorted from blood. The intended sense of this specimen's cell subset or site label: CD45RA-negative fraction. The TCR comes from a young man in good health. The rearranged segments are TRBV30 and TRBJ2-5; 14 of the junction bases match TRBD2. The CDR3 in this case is CAWWGLAGEETQYF. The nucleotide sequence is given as TGTGCCTGGTGGGGACTAGCGGGAGAAGAGACCCAGTACTTC.